Detailed here is one T cell receptor (beta chain). The entry originates in a study of OX40 agonist ivuxolimab in advanced cancers. TCRdb's copy holds only in-frame clones and misses some; the assay was immunoSEQ multiplex PCR. The sample lists about 50,000 clones, over 80% seen once, with around 25% in the top ten. The germline CDR1 and CDR2 sequences are SGHAT and FQNNGV. The CDR3 is made up of 13 amino acids. V shed 1 base and J shed 1 base, with 5 bases lying between them. The sequencing used CD4+ or CD8+ T cells sorted from blood, collected in a trial of the OX40 agonist ivuxolimab. The rearrangement uses TRBV11-2 and TRBJ2-7; no definite D call. This clonotype originated in an adult with an advanced solid tumor such as melanoma, head and neck, liver or kidney cancer. The CDR3 sequence is CASSLVMSYEQYF. In DNA form, the CDR3 reads TGTGCCAGCAGCTTAGTGATGTCCTACGAGCAGTACTTC.